These 22 T cell receptor beta chains originate from one sample sequenced in a study of cytomegalovirus exposure and HLA in healthy donors. The assay was immunoSEQ multiplex PCR, and TCRdb's table has in-frame clones only and misses some. This sample yields roughly 190,000 clones, of which more than 75% are seen a single time; roughly 7% belongs to the top ten. The specimen sequenced was PBMCs. The receptors come from a man in his thirties or forties in good health and CMV-seropositive.

The gene calls are TRBV11-3 and TRBJ1-2; the match to TRBD1 covers 10 bases. This CDR3 has 13 amino acids. J gave up 5 bases and V 7 bases, and 4 bases lay outside the gene matches. CDR1 and CDR2 (germline): SGHNT, YENEEA. The CDR3 DNA sequence: TGTGCCAGCACCAAGGGACAGGGGTATGGCTACACCTTC. Protein product: CASTKGQGYGYTF.

The CDR3 protein is CASRPGLAGSYEQYF. The CDR3 DNA is TGTGCCAGCAGACCGGGACTAGCGGGATCCTACGAGCAGTACTTC. The chain employs TRBV28 and TRBJ2-7; 13 nucleotides align to TRBD2. The CDR3 loop spans 15 amino acids. Per germline, CDR1 MDHEN and CDR2 SYDVKM. V lost 6 bases to trimming and J lost 1 base; unmatched junction nucleotides: 3.

The rearrangement links TRBV9 to TRBJ2-2; D may be TRBD2 (6 bases). This CDR3 is built from 14 residues. The germline gives CDR1 SGDLS, CDR2 YYNGEE. V was cut by 7 bases and J by 2 bases, with 12 bases left in between. The CDR3 is CASSGTPNTGELFF. The CDR3 coding sequence is TGTGCCAGCTCCGGGACTCCTAACACCGGGGAGCTGTTTTTT. The full variable domain, completed using reference TRBV9 and TRBJ2-2, is DSGVTQTPKHLITATGQRVTLRCSPRSGDLSVYWYQQSLDQGLQFLIQYYNGEERAKGNILERFSAQQFPDLHSELNLSSLELGDSALYFCASSGTPNTGELFFGEGSRLTVL.

The chain links TRBV5-6 to TRBJ2-3; 10 nucleotides line up with TRBD2. Germline V lookup: CDR1 SGHDT, CDR2 YYEEEE. With 3 bases clipped from V and 0 bases from J, the junction kept 13 bases outside the gene matches. This CDR3 is built from 19 residues. As DNA, the CDR3 is TGTGCCAGCAGCTGGGGCGTATTAGCGGGGGGTACCAGCACAGATACGCAGTATTTT. Protein: CASSWGVLAGGTSTDTQYF.

The chain's CDR3 is CASSYSPSPSRRGNTIYF. For the CDR3, the DNA is TGTGCCAGCAGTTACTCGCCCTCCCCGTCCCGGCGCGGAAACACCATATATTTT. The rearrangement links TRBV6-8 to TRBJ1-3; D gene ambiguous. This CDR3 has 18 residues. Looked up from germline, CDR1 is MNHGY and CDR2 is SAAAGT. V was pared by 0 bases and J by 4 bases, with 19 bases between.

The rearrangement uses TRBV15 and TRBJ2-7, with D perhaps TRBD1 or TRBD2 (5 bases each). The length of the CDR3 is 14 residues. Germline assignment: CDR1 LNHNV and CDR2 YYDKDF (reference sequence). The ends were cut back, 1 base at V and 5 bases at J, with 12 bases in the middle. The CDR3 region is CATSRGGSKDEQYF. The CDR3 DNA sequence: TGTGCCACCAGCAGAGGGGGGAGTAAGGACGAGCAGTACTTC.

The V and J genes are TRBV7-2 and TRBJ2-1; D is unclear. This CDR3 has 13 amino acids. Germline CDR1 is SGHTA and CDR2 is FQGNSA. V was pared by 0 bases and J by 4 bases, with 4 bases between. The DNA of the CDR3 is TGTGCCAGCAGCTTAGCGCAGTACAATGAGCAGTTCTTC. Protein sequence: CASSLAQYNEQFF. The full variable domain, with the rest looked up from reference TRBV7-2 and TRBJ2-1, is GAGVSQSPSNKVTEKGKDVELRCDPISGHTALYWYRQSLGQGLEFLIYFQGNSAPDKSGLPSDRFSAERTGGSVSTLTIQRTQQEDSAVYLCASSLAQYNEQFFGPGTRLTVL.

This chain connects TRBV30 to TRBJ1-1, with D possibly being TRBD1 (5 bases). This CDR3 comprises 15 residues. Germline assignment: CDR1 GTSNPN and CDR2 SVGIG (reference sequence). The ends were cut back, 4 bases at V and 0 bases at J, with 15 bases in the middle. CDR3 DNA sequence: TGTGCCTGGACCCCGGGACGCCTCATGAACACTGAAGCTTTCTTT. Translated, it gives CAWTPGRLMNTEAFF.

In its sample, this clone was seen a few times. The chain recombines TRBV27 with TRBJ1-3; TRBD1 matches 9 bases. Trimming took 6 bases from V and 2 from J; bases not matched to a gene: 2. The length of the CDR3 is 14 residues. Germline V CDR1 and CDR2: MNHEY, SMNVEV (reference sequence). The CDR3 DNA reads as TGTGCCAGCAGGGGACAGGGTACTGGAAACACCATATATTTT. This codes for CASRGQGTGNTIYF.

The CDR3 bases are TGTGCCAGCTCACCTCTCGGACAGGGAAGGCGGAACACTGAAGCTTTCTTT. This gives the protein CASSPLGQGRRNTEAFF. This chain links TRBV18 with TRBJ1-1; TRBD1 matches at 8 bases. The CDR3 covers 17 residues. Germline CDR1 and CDR2: KGHSH and LQKENI. V shed 3 bases, J shed 1 base, and the junction held 10 bases outside the gene matches.

The chain links TRBV5-4 to TRBJ2-2, with unresolved D. This CDR3 has 13 residues. Germline V CDR1 and CDR2: SGHNT, YYREEE (reference sequence). The ends were cut back, 0 bases at V and 4 bases at J, with 4 bases in the middle. The chain's CDR3 is CASSLEFTGELFF. The CDR3 bases are TGTGCCAGCAGCTTGGAATTCACCGGGGAGCTGTTTTTT.

The chain carries TRBV11-1 and TRBJ2-1; 9 nucleotides align to TRBD1. This CDR3 contains 14 residues. Germline V lookup: CDR1 SGHAT, CDR2 FQDESV (reference sequence). Trimming took 5 bases from V and 7 from J; bases not matched to a gene: 6. CDR3 DNA: TGTGCCAGCAGCGCGGACAGGGGAAAAAATGAGCAGTTCTTC. It encodes CASSADRGKNEQFF.

This clone was observed once. The chain uses TRBV29-1 and TRBJ1-2; tentatively, D is TRBD1 (5 bases). CDR1 is SQVTM and CDR2 is ANQGSEA in the germline V gene. Trimming removed 4 bases at V and 3 bases at J, with 9 bases between. The CDR3 runs to 12 residues. The CDR3 loop is CSVGGADYGYTF. As DNA, the CDR3 is TGCAGCGTTGGGGGCGCCGACTATGGCTACACCTTC. The full variable domain, its missing parts supplied by reference TRBV29-1 and TRBJ1-2, is SAVISQKPSRDICQRGTSLTIQCQVDSQVTMMFWYRQQPGQSLTLIATANQGSEATYESGFVIDKFPISRPNLTFSTLTVSNMSPEDSSIYLCSVGGADYGYTFGSGTRLTVV.

CDR3 residues: CASSLSGRGDQPQHF. CDR3 nucleotide sequence: TGCGCCAGCAGCTTGTCCGGCCGGGGTGATCAGCCCCAGCATTTT. The chain joins TRBV5-1 to TRBJ1-5; D gene unclear. The CDR3 sequence is 15 residues long. CDR1 SGHRS and CDR2 YFSETQ come from the germline V gene. V was pared by 1 base and J by 5 bases, with 13 bases between.

This chain links TRBV5-1 with TRBJ2-1; D might be TRBD2 (5 bases). Germline lookup yields CDR1 SGHRS and CDR2 YFSETQ. V was clipped by 5 bases and J by 0 bases, with 15 bases between them. This CDR3 has 16 residues. The CDR3: CASSPTRDFSYNEQFF. CDR3 sequence (DNA): TGCGCCAGCAGTCCTACTAGGGATTTCTCCTACAATGAGCAGTTCTTC.

This chain joins TRBV5-6 and TRBJ1-2, with D maybe TRBD1 (6 bases). Trimming shortened V by 4 bases and J by 4 bases, and 17 bases separated the two germline ends. This CDR3 spans 15 amino acids. CDR1 is SGHDT and CDR2 is YYEEEE in the germline V gene. This CDR3 reads CASSRGAEGVYGYTF. CDR3 bases: TGTGCCAGCAGCAGGGGTGCGGAGGGGGTCTATGGCTACACCTTC.

The chain recombines TRBV4-2 with TRBJ2-1; TRBD2 matches 9 bases. This CDR3 has 17 residues. The trim removed 5 bases at V and 6 bases at J, leaving 14 bases unmatched. Germline values: CDR1 LGHNA, CDR2 YNFKEQ. The CDR3 DNA reads TGTGCCAGCAGCTCACGTTTTTTAGCGGGAGAAGGCAATGAGCAGTTCTTC. Translated, it gives CASSSRFLAGEGNEQFF.

The sample holds one count of this clone. CDR3 amino acids: CASSYGGQGNYGYTF. DNA for the CDR3: TGTGCCAGCAGTTACGGGGGACAGGGTAACTATGGCTACACCTTC. The chain employs TRBV6-6 and TRBJ1-2; 9 positions agree with TRBD1. V gave up 2 bases and J gave up 1 base; unmatched junction bases: 2. CDR3 length: 15 amino acids. Germline V gene data show CDR1 as MNHNY and CDR2 as SVGAGI (reference sequence).

The genes are TRBV27 and TRBJ2-5, with 10 bases aligning to TRBD1. The DNA end is more similar to TRBJ2-7, so the J call may be wrong. Germline assignment: CDR1 MNHEY and CDR2 SMNVEV (reference sequence). The CDR3 contains 16 residues. The CDR3 nucleotides are TGTGCCAGCAGTTTATCACGGGGACAGGGGACCTACGAGCAGTACTTC. Amino acid sequence: CASSLSRGQGTYEQYF.

The rearrangement uses TRBV28 and TRBJ2-1; 9 positions match TRBD1. J lost 4 bases, V lost 6 bases, and 4 bases had no gene match. Germline V gene sequence: CDR1 MDHEN, CDR2 SYDVKM. There are 14 residues in the CDR3. The CDR3 sequence is CASRLGTGYNEQFF. CDR3 sequence (DNA): TGTGCCAGCAGGCTAGGGACAGGGTACAATGAGCAGTTCTTC.

This clone is a singleton in its sample. This chain uses TRBV7-6 with TRBJ1-4; a possible D gene is TRBD1 (5 bases). Trimming stripped 5 bases from V and 5 bases from J, with 15 bases between. The CDR3 length is 15 residues. CDR1 and CDR2 (germline): SGHVS, FNYEAQ. Here the CDR3 reads CASSLGTSANEKLFF. CDR3 in DNA: TGTGCCAGCAGCCTTGGGACTTCCGCGAATGAAAAACTGTTTTTT.

In this sample, this clone turned up a few times. The chain links TRBV9 to TRBJ2-7; D ambiguous. The ends were cut back, 4 bases at V and 3 bases at J, with 14 bases in the middle. Germline CDR1 is SGDLS and CDR2 is YYNGEE. The CDR3 sequence is 14 residues long. CDR3 region: CASSPTLGLYEQYF. CDR3 nucleotide sequence: TGTGCCAGCAGCCCAACGTTGGGTCTCTACGAGCAGTACTTC.